These 21 T cell receptor beta chains share one sample of origin, sequenced in a study of blood T cell repertoires in COVID-19. Method: immunoSEQ multiplex PCR; TCRdb's copy keeps in-frame clones and lacks some. The table has roughly 250,000 clones, 80% to 90% seen once. The sequenced sample consisted of PBMCs or T cells enriched from blood (not recorded which). The source of these receptors is a woman between 50 and 59 years old who had recovered from COVID-19.

This clone was seen a handful of times. The V gene is TRBV19, the J gene TRBJ1-1; the match to TRBD1 covers 8 bases. Trimming cost V 7 bases and J 1 base; bases outside gene matches: 5. This CDR3 is built from 14 residues. Germline V CDR1 and CDR2: LNHDA, SQIVND (reference sequence). Written as DNA, the CDR3 is TGTGCCAGTAACTTACAGGGGGGGAACACTGAAGCTTTCTTT. Its protein product is CASNLQGGNTEAFF.

The chain uses TRBV12-5 and TRBJ2-2, with D perhaps TRBD1 (6 bases). Per germline, CDR1 LGHNT and CDR2 FRNRAP. The ends were cut back, 3 bases at V and 0 bases at J, with 8 bases in the middle. The CDR3 runs 15 residues. CDR3 protein: CASGLDRTNTGELFF. The DNA of the CDR3 is TGTGCTAGTGGTTTAGACAGGACGAACACCGGGGAGCTGTTTTTT.

This rearrangement joins TRBV5-1 to TRBJ2-3, with no clear D. V lost 0 bases and J lost 1, with 15 bases in between. Germline CDR1 reads SGHRS; CDR2 reads YFSETQ. The CDR3 spans 17 residues. Here the CDR3 reads CASSLAILLEGTDTQYF. Written as DNA, the CDR3 is TGCGCCAGCAGCTTGGCCATCTTGCTCGAGGGCACAGATACGCAGTATTTT.

The chain is built from TRBV6-5 and TRBJ2-3; TRBD2 matches at 10 bases. The V and J ends lost 6 bases and 9 bases, in that order; junction bases with no gene match: 12. Germline V gene data show CDR1 as MNHEY and CDR2 as SVGAGI. The CDR3 spans 15 residues. The CDR3 region is CASRLAGLGRWTQYF. The DNA for the CDR3 is TGTGCCAGCAGACTAGCGGGATTAGGGCGTTGGACGCAGTATTTT.

This clone turned up a few times. This sequence joins TRBV12-2 and TRBJ1-5. TRBV12-2 is a pseudogene locus. This CDR3 has 11 residues. This CDR3 reads CASRPGGAQHF. The CDR3 DNA reads as TGTGCAAGTCGCCCGGGGGGGGCTCAGCATTTT.

This chain joins TRBV12-5 and TRBJ1-1; a possible D gene is TRBD1 (5 bases). Trimming stripped 0 bases from V and 5 bases from J, with 13 bases between. CDR3 length equals 15 residues. Germline V lookup: CDR1 LGHNT, CDR2 FRNRAP. CDR3 sequence (DNA): TGTGCTAGTGGTTTGGTACTGGGGGGAGGGACTGAAGCTTTCTTT. It yields the protein CASGLVLGGGTEAFF.

This clone was seen just once. The genes are TRBV4-2 and TRBJ1-3, with no clear D. There are 16 residues in the CDR3. The germline V and J ends were trimmed by 0 bases and 1 base, with 10 bases remaining between them. CDR1 and CDR2 from the germline V gene are LGHNA and YNFKEQ. The CDR3 sequence: CASSQDPSGSGNTIYF. CDR3 DNA sequence: TGTGCCAGCAGCCAAGATCCGAGCGGTTCTGGAAACACCATATATTTT.

This chain uses TRBV7-2 with TRBJ2-3, with a possible D match to TRBD2 (6 bases). CDR3 length: 12 amino acids. Germline CDR1 and CDR2: SGHTA and FQGNSA. V lost 4 bases, J lost 13 bases, and 15 bases lay in between. The CDR3 here is CASSSTPGVEYF. Written as DNA, the CDR3 is TGTGCCAGCAGCTCGACTCCGGGGGTTGAGTATTTT.

This sequence joins TRBV11-3 and TRBJ2-7; D uncertain. V shed 0 bases and J shed 2 bases, with 8 bases lying between them. The length of the CDR3 is 14 residues. Germline V CDR1 and CDR2: SGHNT, YENEEA. The CDR3 nucleotides are TGTGCCAGCAGCTTAGATGGCGGAACCTACGAGCAGTACTTC. It translates to CASSLDGGTYEQYF.

The chain joins TRBV5-1 to TRBJ2-7, with D maybe TRBD1 (6 bases). Germline CDR1 and CDR2: SGHRS and YFSETQ. The CDR3 length is 13 residues. V gave up 0 bases and J gave up 4 bases, with 8 bases separating them. The CDR3 DNA reads TGCGCCAGCAGCTTGGGGGGGCCTTACGAGCAGTACTTC. This gives the protein CASSLGGPYEQYF.

The chain employs TRBV12-3 or TRBV12-4 and TRBJ1-2; D perhaps matches TRBD1 (6 bases). V was shortened by 3 bases and J by 8 bases, with 13 bases between the two germline ends. CDR3 length: 13 amino acids. The CDR3, as DNA: TGTGCCAGCAGTTTTTCAGGGGTGAGCGGCTACACCTTC. It is translated as CASSFSGVSGYTF.

The V call is TRBV11-2, the J call TRBJ1-1; D may be TRBD1 (5 bases). CDR1 is SGHAT and CDR2 is FQNNGV in the germline V gene. The CDR3 runs 13 residues. Trimming cost V 2 bases and J 6 bases, with 10 bases left between them. The CDR3: CASSLQGISEAFF. CDR3 sequence (DNA): TGTGCCAGCAGCTTACAGGGTATCTCTGAAGCTTTCTTT.

This chain connects TRBV10-1 to TRBJ2-5; D gene uncertain. V was cut by 2 bases and J by 3 bases, with 7 bases left in between. From germline, CDR1 is WNHNN and CDR2 SYGVQD (reference sequence). The CDR3 has 13 residues. The CDR3 DNA sequence: TGCGCCAGCAGTGAGGGCCTAGAAGAGACCCAGTACTTC. Encoded protein: CASSEGLEETQYF.

The genes are TRBV11-3 and TRBJ2-2; D not certain. The V gene lost 4 bases and the J gene lost 2 bases, with 8 bases spanning the gap. From germline, CDR1 is SGHNT and CDR2 YENEEA. The CDR3 has 14 amino acids. In nucleotides, the CDR3 is TGTGCCAGCAGCTCCGGAGTTAACACCGGGGAGCTGTTTTTT. The encoded protein is CASSSGVNTGELFF.

This clone was observed a few times. The chain employs TRBV19 and TRBJ1-1, with 8 positions matching TRBD1. CDR3 size: 15 residues. CDR1 is LNHDA and CDR2 is SQIVND in the germline V gene (reference sequence). The J segment lost 3 bases and the V segment lost 6 bases, leaving 9 bases of the junction unmatched. The CDR3: CASRGFQQGDTEAFF. The CDR3 DNA reads TGTGCCAGTAGAGGTTTTCAACAGGGGGACACTGAAGCTTTCTTT.

This clone was found a few times. The V call is TRBV11-2, the J call TRBJ2-4; TRBD1 is a possible D gene (5 bases). This CDR3 has 14 amino acids. Trimming stripped 1 base from V and 7 bases from J, with 11 bases between. Germline CDR1 SGHAT, CDR2 FQNNGV. The CDR3 spells CASSLGGRMNIQYF. The CDR3, as DNA: TGTGCCAGCAGCTTAGGGGGCCGAATGAACATTCAGTACTTC. The whole variable domain, remainder taken from reference TRBV11-2 and TRBJ2-4, is EAGVAQSPRYKIIEKRQSVAFWCNPISGHATLYWYQQILGQGPKLLIQFQNNGVVDDSQLPKDRFSAERLKGVDSTLKIQPAKLEDSAVYLCASSLGGRMNIQYFGAGTRLSVL.

The chain combines TRBV28 with TRBJ2-2, with 10 bases identical to TRBD1. The CDR3 is 15 amino acids. Germline V gene lookup returns CDR1 MDHEN and CDR2 SYDVKM. V shed 6 bases, J shed 0 bases, and the junction held 1 base outside the gene matches. CDR3 DNA sequence: TGTGCCAGCAGGGGACAGGGGACGAACACCGGGGAGCTGTTTTTT. Its protein product is CASRGQGTNTGELFF.

The gene calls are TRBV5-8 and TRBJ1-2, with D maybe TRBD1 (6 bases). Trimming took 4 bases from V and 10 from J, leaving 14 bases between them. The CDR3 totals 12 residues. CDR1 SGHTS and CDR2 YDEGEE come from the germline V gene. The CDR3 region is CASSAWGRTYTF. The CDR3 nucleotides are TGTGCCAGCAGCGCGTGGGGGCGCACCTACACCTTC.

The J gene is TRBJ2-7, the V gene TRBV11-3; 9 bases are a match to TRBD1. Per the germline V gene, CDR1 is SGHNT and CDR2 is YENEEA. Trimming at V came to 5 bases and at J to 3 bases, leaving 2 bases not matched to a gene. This CDR3 contains 13 residues. This CDR3 is CASSRDRVYEQYF. For the CDR3, the DNA is TGTGCCAGCAGCCGGGACAGGGTCTACGAGCAGTACTTC.

The chain links TRBV28 to TRBJ1-1; 8 bases are shared with TRBD1. This CDR3 region has 13 residues. The ends lost 6 bases at V and 4 bases at J; junction bases unmatched: 4. Germline CDR1 is MDHEN and CDR2 is SYDVKM. This chain's CDR3 is CASRGQVATEAFF. CDR3 coding DNA: TGTGCCAGCAGGGGACAGGTCGCCACTGAAGCTTTCTTT. The variable domain in full, completed from reference TRBV28 and TRBJ1-1, reads DVKVTQSSRYLVKRTGEKVFLECVQDMDHENMFWYRQDPGLGLRLIYFSYDVKMKEKGDIPEGYSVSREKKERFSLILESASTNQTSMYLCASRGQVATEAFFGQGTRLTVV.

The J gene is TRBJ1-5, the V gene TRBV29-1; the D is unclear. The CDR3 spans 16 residues. V was pared by 2 bases and J by 6 bases, with 20 bases between. CDR1 and CDR2 from the germline V gene are SQVTM and ANQGSEA. CDR3 sequence: CSVESVGPQVSQPQHF. CDR3 DNA: TGCAGCGTTGAATCAGTTGGTCCTCAGGTGAGTCAGCCCCAGCATTTT.